This is a list of T cell receptor beta chains from one sample in a study of cytomegalovirus exposure and HLA in healthy donors. Generated by immunoSEQ multiplex PCR, the TCRdb table keeps only in-frame clones and is missing some. The sample lists fewer than 250,000 clones, about three quarters occurring once. Sequences were obtained from PBMCs. Every receptor here comes from a woman in her 30s in good health and CMV-seropositive. Both conserved end residues are part of each CDR3. Fields, in order: CDR3 protein, CDR3 DNA, clone size, CDR3 length, D gene, V gene, J gene. The D gene is left open where the match is weak. The size of a clone is reported for some rows only, either as once, few or many, or as a class for expanded clones.

CDR3 protein: CASSQDYTDYGYTF
CDR3 DNA: TGCGCCAGCAGCCAAGATTACACAGACTATGGCTACACCTTC
clone size: NA
CDR3 length: 14
D gene: NA
V gene: TRBV4-3
J gene: TRBJ1-2

CDR3 protein: CASFRDLSYNEQFF
CDR3 DNA: TGCGCCAGCTTCCGGGACTTGTCCTACAATGAGCAGTTCTTC
clone size: NA
CDR3 length: 14
D gene: NA
V gene: TRBV5-1
J gene: TRBJ2-1

CDR3 protein: CATQGGAVQPQHF
CDR3 DNA: TGTGCCACCCAAGGGGGGGCCGTTCAGCCCCAGCATTTT
clone size: NA
CDR3 length: 13
D gene: NA
V gene: TRBV6-1
J gene: TRBJ1-5

CDR3 protein: CASSFRDRGWSSTDTQYF
CDR3 DNA: TGTGCCAGCAGTTTCAGGGACAGGGGGTGGAGTAGCACAGATACGCAGTATTTT
clone size: NA
CDR3 length: 18
D gene: TRBD1
V gene: TRBV28
J gene: TRBJ2-3

CDR3 protein: CASSLREGASTEAFF
CDR3 DNA: TGTGCCAGCAGCCTTCGGGAGGGGGCGTCCACTGAAGCTTTCTTT
clone size: few
CDR3 length: 15
D gene: TRBD1
V gene: TRBV7-3
J gene: TRBJ1-1

CDR3 protein: CASSLWGRGRRTEAFF
CDR3 DNA: TGTGCCAGCAGCTTATGGGGTCGGGGTAGGAGGACTGAAGCTTTCTTT
clone size: few
CDR3 length: 16
D gene: NA
V gene: TRBV5-6
J gene: TRBJ1-1

CDR3 protein: CASSFTGSNQPQHF
CDR3 DNA: TGTGCCAGCAGCTTCACAGGGAGCAATCAGCCCCAGCATTTT
clone size: NA
CDR3 length: 14
D gene: NA
V gene: TRBV7-2
J gene: TRBJ1-5

CDR3 protein: CASSKGQGENQPQHF
CDR3 DNA: TGTGCCAGCAGCAAGGGACAGGGGGAAAATCAGCCCCAGCATTTT
clone size: NA
CDR3 length: 15
D gene: TRBD1
V gene: TRBV7-9
J gene: TRBJ1-5

CDR3 protein: CAIRERTVANTEAFF
CDR3 DNA: TGTGCCATCAGGGAACGGACAGTAGCGAACACTGAAGCTTTCTTT
clone size: NA
CDR3 length: 15
D gene: NA
V gene: TRBV10-3
J gene: TRBJ1-1

CDR3 protein: CASSEGVAYPMGYTF
CDR3 DNA: TGTGCCAGTAGTGAGGGTGTCGCCTACCCTATGGGCTACACCTTC
clone size: once
CDR3 length: 15
D gene: NA
V gene: TRBV19
J gene: TRBJ1-2

CDR3 protein: CASSPDRGVSGANVLTF
CDR3 DNA: TGTGCCAGCAGCCCGGACAGGGGAGTATCTGGGGCCAACGTCCTGACTTTC
clone size: NA
CDR3 length: 17
D gene: TRBD1
V gene: TRBV9
J gene: TRBJ2-6

CDR3 protein: CASSGEPYGTKQETQYF
CDR3 DNA: TGTGCCAGCAGTGGGGAACCTTACGGGACAAAACAAGAGACCCAGTACTTC
clone size: NA
CDR3 length: 17
D gene: NA
V gene: TRBV6-1
J gene: TRBJ2-5

CDR3 protein: CASSYVGGATDEQYF
CDR3 DNA: TGTGCCAGCAGTTATGTGGGAGGAGCAACCGACGAGCAGTACTTC
clone size: NA
CDR3 length: 15
D gene: NA
V gene: TRBV6-5
J gene: TRBJ2-7

CDR3 protein: CASSQAGTSGSDDEQFF
CDR3 DNA: TGTGCCAGCAGCCAAGCAGGGACTAGCGGGAGCGACGATGAGCAGTTCTTC
clone size: NA
CDR3 length: 17
D gene: TRBD2
V gene: TRBV4-2
J gene: TRBJ2-1

CDR3 protein: CASSLAVTGYGANVLTF
CDR3 DNA: TGTGCCAGCAGCTTAGCGGTAACAGGGTACGGGGCCAACGTCCTGACTTTC
clone size: NA
CDR3 length: 17
D gene: NA
V gene: TRBV7-8
J gene: TRBJ2-6

CDR3 protein: CASSDPTTTGSYEQYF
CDR3 DNA: TGTGCCAGCAGTGACCCAACCACAACAGGGTCCTACGAGCAGTACTTC
clone size: NA
CDR3 length: 16
D gene: NA
V gene: TRBV25-1
J gene: TRBJ2-7

CDR3 protein: CAISGGQAVGYTF
CDR3 DNA: TGTGCCATCAGTGGGGGACAGGCGGTCGGCTACACCTTC
clone size: NA
CDR3 length: 13
D gene: TRBD1
V gene: TRBV10-3
J gene: TRBJ1-2

CDR3 protein: CASSLYSGSSYNEQFF
CDR3 DNA: TGTGCCAGCAGTTTATATAGCGGGAGCTCCTACAATGAGCAGTTCTTC
clone size: NA
CDR3 length: 16
D gene: TRBD2
V gene: TRBV28
J gene: TRBJ2-1

CDR3 protein: CASRRGQGGNEQFF
CDR3 DNA: TGTGCCAGCAGACGCGGACAGGGCGGCAATGAGCAGTTCTTC
clone size: few
CDR3 length: 14
D gene: TRBD1
V gene: TRBV7-9
J gene: TRBJ2-1

CDR3 protein: CASSLPAAGAFF
CDR3 DNA: TGTGCCAGCAGTTTACCGGCAGCGGGTGCTTTCTTT
clone size: NA
CDR3 length: 12
D gene: NA
V gene: TRBV28
J gene: TRBJ1-1

CDR3 protein: CASLAGVSYNEQFF
CDR3 DNA: TGTGCCAGCCTCGCGGGGGTCTCCTACAATGAGCAGTTCTTC
clone size: NA
CDR3 length: 14
D gene: TRBD2
V gene: TRBV2
J gene: TRBJ2-1

CDR3 protein: CASSPPRTSGRTVGGELFF
CDR3 DNA: TGTGCCAGCTCACCACCGAGGACTAGCGGGAGGACTGTGGGCGGGGAGCTGTTTTTT
clone size: NA
CDR3 length: 19
D gene: TRBD2
V gene: TRBV18
J gene: TRBJ2-2

CDR3 protein: CSVEQSWATEAFF
CDR3 DNA: TGCAGCGTTGAACAATCGTGGGCCACTGAAGCTTTCTTT
clone size: once
CDR3 length: 13
D gene: NA
V gene: TRBV29-1
J gene: TRBJ1-1

CDR3 protein: CASSVLDSTYNEQFF
CDR3 DNA: TGTGCCAGCAGCGTGTTGGACTCGACCTACAATGAGCAGTTCTTC
clone size: NA
CDR3 length: 15
D gene: NA
V gene: TRBV9
J gene: TRBJ2-1

CDR3 protein: CASSLGGGPRYEQYF
CDR3 DNA: TGTGCCAGCAGCTTGGGGGGAGGGCCTAGGTACGAGCAGTACTTC
clone size: NA
CDR3 length: 15
D gene: TRBD2
V gene: TRBV7-9
J gene: TRBJ2-7

CDR3 protein: CASSLDGDSEAFF
CDR3 DNA: TGTGCCAGCAGCTTAGATGGGGACAGTGAAGCTTTCTTT
clone size: NA
CDR3 length: 13
D gene: TRBD1
V gene: TRBV11-3
J gene: TRBJ1-1

CDR3 protein: CASWRDSLHTGELFF
CDR3 DNA: TGTGCCAGCTGGAGGGATTCCCTTCACACCGGGGAGCTGTTTTTT
clone size: NA
CDR3 length: 15
D gene: NA
V gene: TRBV27
J gene: TRBJ2-2

CDR3 protein: CASRGGNYGYTF
CDR3 DNA: TGTGCCAGCAGGGGGGGAAACTATGGCTACACCTTC
clone size: few
CDR3 length: 12
D gene: NA
V gene: TRBV5-4
J gene: TRBJ1-2

CDR3 protein: CASSGGENQPQHF
CDR3 DNA: TGTGCCAGCAGTGGGGGGGAGAATCAGCCCCAGCATTTT
clone size: NA
CDR3 length: 13
D gene: NA
V gene: TRBV11-2
J gene: TRBJ1-5

CDR3 protein: CASSPLGGTENYEQYF
CDR3 DNA: TGTGCCAGCAGCCCATTAGGGGGGACAGAGAACTACGAGCAGTACTTC
clone size: NA
CDR3 length: 16
D gene: NA
V gene: TRBV7-9
J gene: TRBJ2-7

CDR3 protein: CASSTTGTYEQYF
CDR3 DNA: TGCGCCAGCAGCACCACAGGGACCTACGAGCAGTACTTC
clone size: NA
CDR3 length: 13
D gene: NA
V gene: TRBV5-1
J gene: TRBJ2-7

CDR3 protein: CASRTAAPREKLFF
CDR3 DNA: TGTGCCAGCAGGACAGCCGCCCCCAGGGAAAAACTGTTTTTT
clone size: NA
CDR3 length: 14
D gene: NA
V gene: TRBV28
J gene: TRBJ1-4

CDR3 protein: CASSLTGGNEKLFF
CDR3 DNA: TGCGCCAGCAGCTTGACAGGTGGGAATGAAAAACTGTTTTTT
clone size: NA
CDR3 length: 14
D gene: NA
V gene: TRBV5-1
J gene: TRBJ1-4

CDR3 protein: CSSSLQDSTEAFF
CDR3 DNA: TGTTCCAGCAGCTTACAAGACAGCACTGAAGCTTTCTTT
clone size: NA
CDR3 length: 13
D gene: NA
V gene: TRBV7-9
J gene: TRBJ1-1

CDR3 protein: CAISSGTSGYEQYF
CDR3 DNA: TGTGCCATCAGTTCCGGGACTAGCGGCTACGAGCAGTACTTC
clone size: NA
CDR3 length: 14
D gene: TRBD2
V gene: TRBV10-3
J gene: TRBJ2-7

CDR3 protein: CAWSVDRDYEQYF
CDR3 DNA: TGTGCCTGGAGTGTGGACAGGGACTACGAGCAGTACTTC
clone size: NA
CDR3 length: 13
D gene: TRBD1
V gene: TRBV30
J gene: TRBJ2-7

CDR3 protein: CASSRPGTGVGGQFF
CDR3 DNA: TGTGCCAGCAGCCGTCCCGGGACAGGGGTCGGGGGGCAGTTCTTC
clone size: NA
CDR3 length: 15
D gene: TRBD1
V gene: TRBV7-8
J gene: TRBJ2-1

CDR3 protein: CASSHLLGGGTDTQYF
CDR3 DNA: TGTGCCAGCAGCCACCTGTTGGGGGGAGGCACAGATACGCAGTATTTT
clone size: NA
CDR3 length: 16
D gene: NA
V gene: TRBV7-2
J gene: TRBJ2-3

CDR3 protein: CASSVVDSLYRGNQPQHF
CDR3 DNA: TGTGCCAGCAGCGTAGTAGATTCTCTATACCGTGGCAATCAGCCCCAGCATTTT
clone size: NA
CDR3 length: 18
D gene: NA
V gene: TRBV9
J gene: TRBJ1-5

CDR3 protein: CASSVGSPYGETQYF
CDR3 DNA: TGTGCCAGCAGCGTAGGAAGCCCCTATGGAGAGACCCAGTACTTC
clone size: NA
CDR3 length: 15
D gene: NA
V gene: TRBV9
J gene: TRBJ2-5

CDR3 protein: CASSLTGTNNEQFF
CDR3 DNA: TGTGCCAGCAGCTTAACCGGGACAAACAATGAGCAGTTCTTC
clone size: once
CDR3 length: 14
D gene: NA
V gene: TRBV9
J gene: TRBJ2-1

CDR3 protein: CASSWQGGNYGYTF
CDR3 DNA: TGTGCCAGCAGCTGGCAGGGTGGAAACTATGGCTACACCTTC
clone size: NA
CDR3 length: 14
D gene: NA
V gene: TRBV7-2
J gene: TRBJ1-2

CDR3 protein: CASSHLAGVVSNEQFF
CDR3 DNA: TGTGCCAGCAGCCACCTAGCGGGAGTGGTTTCCAATGAGCAGTTCTTC
clone size: NA
CDR3 length: 16
D gene: TRBD2
V gene: TRBV11-1
J gene: TRBJ2-1

CDR3 protein: CASSLAPTGEYGYTF
CDR3 DNA: TGTGCCAGCAGCTTAGCTCCGACAGGGGAGTATGGCTACACCTTC
clone size: NA
CDR3 length: 15
D gene: TRBD1
V gene: TRBV7-9
J gene: TRBJ1-2

CDR3 protein: CASSRGGLSAEAFF
CDR3 DNA: TGTGCCAGCAGCCGGGGAGGGTTATCGGCTGAAGCTTTCTTT
clone size: once
CDR3 length: 14
D gene: NA
V gene: TRBV5-4
J gene: TRBJ1-1

CDR3 protein: CASSMTGLNTEAFF
CDR3 DNA: TGTGCCAGCAGCATGACAGGGTTGAACACTGAAGCTTTCTTT
clone size: NA
CDR3 length: 14
D gene: TRBD1
V gene: TRBV5-6
J gene: TRBJ1-1

CDR3 protein: CASSLGTSGRGNEQFF
CDR3 DNA: TGTGCCAGCAGCTTAGGGACTAGCGGGAGGGGTAATGAGCAGTTCTTC
clone size: NA
CDR3 length: 16
D gene: TRBD2
V gene: TRBV7-9
J gene: TRBJ2-1

CDR3 protein: CASSLVRGDQPQHF
CDR3 DNA: TGTGCCAGCAGCTTAGTCAGGGGGGATCAGCCCCAGCATTTT
clone size: NA
CDR3 length: 14
D gene: TRBD1
V gene: TRBV7-2
J gene: TRBJ1-5

CDR3 protein: CASSLAQGLEKLFF
CDR3 DNA: TGCGCCAGCAGCTTGGCACAGGGATTGGAAAAACTGTTTTTT
clone size: once
CDR3 length: 14
D gene: NA
V gene: TRBV5-1
J gene: TRBJ1-4

CDR3 protein: CASSLFRQGAYEQYF
CDR3 DNA: TGTGCCAGCAGTTTATTTCGACAGGGCGCCTACGAGCAGTACTTC
clone size: NA
CDR3 length: 15
D gene: TRBD1
V gene: TRBV28
J gene: TRBJ2-7

CDR3 protein: CASSLETGPTYEQYF
CDR3 DNA: TGTGCCAGCAGCCTAGAGACAGGGCCGACCTACGAGCAGTACTTC
clone size: NA
CDR3 length: 15
D gene: TRBD1
V gene: TRBV4-2
J gene: TRBJ2-7

CDR3 protein: CASSLAGTGAGANVLTF
CDR3 DNA: TGCGCCAGCAGCTTGGCCGGAACAGGGGCTGGGGCCAACGTCCTGACTTTC
clone size: NA
CDR3 length: 17
D gene: TRBD1
V gene: TRBV5-1
J gene: TRBJ2-6

CDR3 protein: CASSPDSPRHTEAFF
CDR3 DNA: TGCGCCAGCAGCCCGGACAGTCCACGTCACACTGAAGCTTTCTTT
clone size: NA
CDR3 length: 15
D gene: NA
V gene: TRBV5-1
J gene: TRBJ1-1

CDR3 protein: CASSFPRYNEQFF
CDR3 DNA: TGTGCCAGCAGCTTCCCCAGATACAATGAGCAGTTCTTC
clone size: few
CDR3 length: 13
D gene: NA
V gene: TRBV11-3
J gene: TRBJ2-1

CDR3 protein: CASSETSPGAKNIQYF
CDR3 DNA: TGTGCCAGCAGCGAGACTAGCCCCGGCGCCAAAAACATTCAGTACTTC
clone size: NA
CDR3 length: 16
D gene: TRBD2
V gene: TRBV7-9
J gene: TRBJ2-4

CDR3 protein: CASSQDTGTQVYGYTF
CDR3 DNA: TGCGCCAGCAGCCAAGACACCGGGACTCAAGTCTATGGCTACACCTTC
clone size: few
CDR3 length: 16
D gene: NA
V gene: TRBV4-3
J gene: TRBJ1-2

CDR3 protein: CASSPTGYKGYTF
CDR3 DNA: TGTGCCAGCTCACCTACAGGGTACAAAGGCTACACCTTC
clone size: NA
CDR3 length: 13
D gene: NA
V gene: TRBV18
J gene: TRBJ1-2

CDR3 protein: CASGFGLAGVVETQYF
CDR3 DNA: TGTGCTAGTGGTTTCGGACTAGCGGGAGTGGTAGAGACCCAGTACTTC
clone size: NA
CDR3 length: 16
D gene: TRBD2
V gene: TRBV12-5
J gene: TRBJ2-5

CDR3 protein: CASSLGQGDQEAFF
CDR3 DNA: TGTGCCAGCAGCTTAGGACAGGGGGATCAGGAAGCTTTCTTT
clone size: NA
CDR3 length: 14
D gene: TRBD1
V gene: TRBV7-9
J gene: TRBJ1-1

CDR3 protein: CASSREDTQYF
CDR3 DNA: TGTGCCAGCAGCCGCGAAGATACGCAGTATTTT
clone size: NA
CDR3 length: 11
D gene: NA
V gene: TRBV4-2
J gene: TRBJ2-3